Reported below is one T cell receptor beta chain. Trimming removed 4 bases at V and 4 bases at J, with 13 bases between. The CDR3 is 14 residues long. Germline CDR1 reads LNHNV; CDR2 reads YYDKDF (reference sequence). Locally advanced or metastatic urothelial carcinoma was diagnosed in the patients. Method: immunoSEQ multiplex PCR; TCRdb's copy keeps in-frame clones and lacks some. The repertoire holds 35,000 to 55,000 clones, with 82% as singletons. The entry originates in a study of PD-L1 blockade in urothelial cancer. The sequence was collected from a man in his sixties or seventies with urothelial cancer. The chain joins TRBV15 to TRBJ1-2; maybe TRBD1 (6 bases). Sequencing used PBMCs, obtained around atezolizumab (anti-PD-L1) treatment. The CDR3, as DNA: TGTGCCACCAGCACGTGGGACAAAATCTATGGCTACACCTTC. Its translation: CATSTWDKIYGYTF.